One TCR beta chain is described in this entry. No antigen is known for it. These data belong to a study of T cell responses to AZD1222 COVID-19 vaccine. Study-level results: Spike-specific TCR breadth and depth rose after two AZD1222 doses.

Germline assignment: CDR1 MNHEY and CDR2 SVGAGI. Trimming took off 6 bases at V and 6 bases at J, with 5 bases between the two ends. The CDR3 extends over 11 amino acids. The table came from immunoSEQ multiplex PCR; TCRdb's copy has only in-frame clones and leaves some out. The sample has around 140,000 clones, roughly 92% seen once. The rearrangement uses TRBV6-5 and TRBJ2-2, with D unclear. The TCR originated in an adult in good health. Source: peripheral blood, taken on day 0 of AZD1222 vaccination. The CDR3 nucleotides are TGTGCCAGCAGCCCCCCCGGGGAGCTGTTTTTT. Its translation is CASSPPGELFF.